This T cell receptor (beta chain) was observed in a study of molecular identifiers for immune sequencing clone quantification. Trimming removed 3 bases from V and 0 bases from J; junction bases left unmatched: 1. This CDR3 is built from 16 residues. Germline CDR1 and CDR2: SGDLS and YYNGEE. TCRdb itself ran the PCR reads through MiXCR, one entry per CDR3 protein. The repertoire holds around 470,000 distinct CDR3 sequences, with around 23% as singletons. Only a few counts were recorded for this clonotype. J is TRBJ2-1 and V is TRBV9; 12 bases align to TRBD2. Material: naive CD8+ T cells from blood, with Jurkat cell RNA spiked in. The subset is: FACS-sorted CD8+CD4-CCR7+CD45RA+ naive T cells. The receptor was derived from a human donor in good health. Some libraries in this study had Jurkat cell RNA spiked in. The CDR3 nucleotides are TGTGCCAGCAGCGCACTAGCGGGGGGCTCCTACAATGAGCAGTTCTTC. Protein: CASSALAGGSYNEQFF. Full variable domain (outside the CDR3, taken from reference TRBV9 and TRBJ2-1): DSGVTQTPKHLITATGQRVTLRCSPRSGDLSVYWYQQSLDQGLQFLIQYYNGEERAKGNILERFSAQQFPDLHSELNLSSLELGDSALYFCASSALAGGSYNEQFFGPGTRLTVL.